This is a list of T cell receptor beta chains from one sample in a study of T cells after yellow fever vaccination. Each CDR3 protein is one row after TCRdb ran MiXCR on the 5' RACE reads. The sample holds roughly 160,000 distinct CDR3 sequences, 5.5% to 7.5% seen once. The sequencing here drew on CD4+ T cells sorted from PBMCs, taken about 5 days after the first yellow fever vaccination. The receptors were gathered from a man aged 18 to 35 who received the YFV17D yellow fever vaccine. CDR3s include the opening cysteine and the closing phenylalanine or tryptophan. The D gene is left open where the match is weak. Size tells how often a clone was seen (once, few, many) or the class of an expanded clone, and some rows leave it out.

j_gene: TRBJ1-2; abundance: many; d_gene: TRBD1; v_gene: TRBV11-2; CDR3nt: TGTGCCAGCAGCTCAATTACAGGGGCCTATGGCTACACCTTC; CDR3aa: CASSSITGAYGYTF
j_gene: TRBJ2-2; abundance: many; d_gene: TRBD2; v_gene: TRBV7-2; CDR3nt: TGTGCCAGCAGCTTAGTTGCGGGGGGTGCCGGGGAGCTGTTTTTT; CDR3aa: CASSLVAGGAGELFF
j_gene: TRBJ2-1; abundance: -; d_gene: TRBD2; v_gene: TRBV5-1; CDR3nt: TGCGCCAGCACCCCCCTACTAGCGGGGGGCCCGGGTGAGCAGTTCTTC; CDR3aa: CASTPLLAGGPGEQFF
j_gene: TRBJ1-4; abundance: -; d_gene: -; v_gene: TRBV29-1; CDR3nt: TGCAGCTCAACGTATAATGAAAAACTGTTTTTT; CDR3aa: CSSTYNEKLFF
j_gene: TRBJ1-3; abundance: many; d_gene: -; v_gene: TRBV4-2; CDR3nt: TGTGCCAGCAGCCAAGCACCGGTATCTGGAAACACCATATATTTT; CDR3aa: CASSQAPVSGNTIYF
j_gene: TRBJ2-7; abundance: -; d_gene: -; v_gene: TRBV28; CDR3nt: TGTGCCAGCACGTCCCCAGAGACGGCTTTTGTGGAGCAGTACTTC; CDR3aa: CASTSPETAFVEQYF
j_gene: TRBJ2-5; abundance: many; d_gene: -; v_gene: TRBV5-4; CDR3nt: TGTGCCAGCAGCTTCACAAGCCGCCCCCAAGAGACCCAGTACTTC; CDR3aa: CASSFTSRPQETQYF
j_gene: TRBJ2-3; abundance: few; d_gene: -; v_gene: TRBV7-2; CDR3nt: TGTGCCAGCAGCTTAAATGTAGTCACAGATACGCAGTATTTT; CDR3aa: CASSLNVVTDTQYF
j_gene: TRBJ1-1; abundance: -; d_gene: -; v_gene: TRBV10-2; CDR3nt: TGCGCCAGCAGTGAATTTGAAGGCACTGAAGCTTTCTTT; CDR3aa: CASSEFEGTEAFF
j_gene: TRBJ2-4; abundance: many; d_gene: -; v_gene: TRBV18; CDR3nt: TGTGCCAGCTCACCGAGCGAAGCCAAAAACATTCAGTACTTC; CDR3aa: CASSPSEAKNIQYF
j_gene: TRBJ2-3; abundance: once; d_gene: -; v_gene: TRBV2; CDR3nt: TGTGCCATCTATCCCACTCGGATTTGGACCTCTCGCACAGATACGCAGTATTTT; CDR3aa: CAIYPTRIWTSRTDTQYF
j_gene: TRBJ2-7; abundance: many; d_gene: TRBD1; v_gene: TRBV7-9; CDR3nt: TGTGCCAGCAGCTTAGGGGACAGGGCTGGATACGAGCAGTACTTC; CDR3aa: CASSLGDRAGYEQYF
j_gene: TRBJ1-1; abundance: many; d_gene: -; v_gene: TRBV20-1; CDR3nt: TGCAGTGCTAGAGAACCACAGGGTTCGCGTACTGAAGCTTTCTTT; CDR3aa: CSAREPQGSRTEAFF
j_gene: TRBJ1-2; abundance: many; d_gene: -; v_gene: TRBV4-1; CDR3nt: TGCGCCAGCAGACCCGGACCCTCCTCGGATGGCTACACCTTC; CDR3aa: CASRPGPSSDGYTF
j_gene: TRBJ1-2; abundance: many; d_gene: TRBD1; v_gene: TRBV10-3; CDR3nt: TGTGCCATCAGTGGGACAGGGCCCTATGGCTACACCTTC; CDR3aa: CAISGTGPYGYTF
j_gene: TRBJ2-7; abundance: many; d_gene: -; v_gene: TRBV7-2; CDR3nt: TGTGCCAGCAGCCTCAGCAGAGACTACGAGCAGTACTTC; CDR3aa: CASSLSRDYEQYF
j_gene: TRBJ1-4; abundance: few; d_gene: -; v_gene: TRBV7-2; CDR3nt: TGTGCCAGCAGTAGTCCATCAACTAATGAAAAACTGTTTTTT; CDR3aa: CASSSPSTNEKLFF
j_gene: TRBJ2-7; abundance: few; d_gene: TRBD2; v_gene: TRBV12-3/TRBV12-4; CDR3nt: TGTGCCAGCAGTTCCCTAGCGGAATACTCCTACGAGCAGTACTTC; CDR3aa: CASSSLAEYSYEQYF
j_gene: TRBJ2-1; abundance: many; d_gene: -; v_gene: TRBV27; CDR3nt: TGTGCCAGCAACCCACCGACGGGCAGCTCCTACAATGAGCAGTTCTTC; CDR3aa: CASNPPTGSSYNEQFF
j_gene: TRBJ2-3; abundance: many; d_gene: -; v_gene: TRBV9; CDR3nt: TGTGCCAGCGCCTCCCCTAGCGATACGCAGTATTTT; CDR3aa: CASASPSDTQYF
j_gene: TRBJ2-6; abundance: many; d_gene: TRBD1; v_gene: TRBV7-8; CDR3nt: TGTGCCAGCAGCTTTGGGACAGGAAGATCTGGGGCCAACGTCCTGACTTTC; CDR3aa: CASSFGTGRSGANVLTF